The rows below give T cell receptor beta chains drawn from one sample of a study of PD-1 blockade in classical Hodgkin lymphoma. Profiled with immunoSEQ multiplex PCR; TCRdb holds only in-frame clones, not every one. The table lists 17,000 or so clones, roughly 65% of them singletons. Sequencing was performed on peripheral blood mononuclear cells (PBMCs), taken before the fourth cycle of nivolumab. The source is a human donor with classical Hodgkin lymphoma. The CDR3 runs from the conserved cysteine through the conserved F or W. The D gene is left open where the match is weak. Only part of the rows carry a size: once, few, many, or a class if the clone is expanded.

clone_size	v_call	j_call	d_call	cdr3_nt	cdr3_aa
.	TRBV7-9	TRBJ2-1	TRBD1	TGTGCCAGCAGCTTTACACAGGGGGGTTTTGGGAATGAGCAGTTCTTC	CASSFTQGGFGNEQFF
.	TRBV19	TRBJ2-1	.	TGTGCCAGTAGTATAAATGCGGGATCCAGGAATGAGCAGTTCTTC	CASSINAGSRNEQFF
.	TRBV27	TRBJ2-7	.	TGTGCCAGCAGCCCCAGGAGCGACGGGGGTTACGAGCAGTACTTC	CASSPRSDGGYEQYF
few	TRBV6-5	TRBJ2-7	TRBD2	TGTGCCAGCAGTACTAGCGGGCGATCCTACGAGCAGTACTTC	CASSTSGRSYEQYF
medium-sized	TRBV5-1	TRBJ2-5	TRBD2	TGCGCCAGCAGCTCGGGACTAGTTGGGGAGACCCAGTACTTC	CASSSGLVGETQYF
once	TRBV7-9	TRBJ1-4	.	TGTGCCAGCAGCTTACGAATAGGGAATACTAATGAAAAACTGTTTTTT	CASSLRIGNTNEKLFF
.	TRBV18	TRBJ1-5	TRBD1	TGTGCCAGCTCACCAGGACAGGGATCGGGTCAGCCCCAGCATTTT	CASSPGQGSGQPQHF
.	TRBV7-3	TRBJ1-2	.	TGTGCCAGCAGCCAGGACAGCTACTATGGCTACACCTTC	CASSQDSYYGYTF
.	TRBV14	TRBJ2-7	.	TGTGCCAGCAGCCAAAGGTCGTACTCCTACGAGCAGTACTTC	CASSQRSYSYEQYF
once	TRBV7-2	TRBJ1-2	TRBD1	TGTGCCAGCAGCTTGCAGGGGGCGTACTATGGCTACACCTTC	CASSLQGAYYGYTF
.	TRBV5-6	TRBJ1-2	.	TGTGCCAGCTCACCCGAGGACAGCTATGGCTACACCTTC	CASSPEDSYGYTF
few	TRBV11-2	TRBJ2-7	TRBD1	TGTGCCAGCAGCCCGGCGCAGGGGGACCACGAGCAGTACTTC	CASSPAQGDHEQYF
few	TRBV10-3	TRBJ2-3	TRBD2	TGTGCCATCAGCGACCCTAGCGGTAGTCGAGATACGCAGTATTTT	CAISDPSGSRDTQYF
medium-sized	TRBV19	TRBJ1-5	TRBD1	TGTGCCAGTAGTATCCTCAGACAGGGGGCCGGGCAGCCCCAGCATTTT	CASSILRQGAGQPQHF
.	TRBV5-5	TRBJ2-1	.	TGTGCCAGCAGCTTGGATTTGGACGGGAGCTCCTACAATGAGCAGTTCTTC	CASSLDLDGSSYNEQFF
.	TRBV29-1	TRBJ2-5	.	TGCAGCGTTGAAGGGTCGGGTTCGGCGTTGGAGACCCAGTACTTC	CSVEGSGSALETQYF
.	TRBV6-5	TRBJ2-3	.	TGTGCCAGCAGTTACTTCCAGGGTGTGGATACGCAGTATTTT	CASSYFQGVDTQYF
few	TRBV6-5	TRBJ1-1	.	TGTGCCAGCAGTTCCGAACCTCCGGTGAACACTGAAGCTTTCTTT	CASSSEPPVNTEAFF
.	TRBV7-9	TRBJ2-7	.	TGTGCCAGCAGCTTAGGGTTGGACGGACTATACGAGCAGTACTTC	CASSLGLDGLYEQYF
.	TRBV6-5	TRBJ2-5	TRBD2	TGTGCCAGCAGTTACGGGCGGGAGGGAGAGACCCAGTACTTC	CASSYGREGETQYF
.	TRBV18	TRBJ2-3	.	TGTGCCAGCTCACCAAGGACAGCTAGAGATACGCAGTATTTT	CASSPRTARDTQYF